This TCR beta chain was observed in a study of blood T cell repertoires in COVID-19. Across the study: Specimens from acute and convalescent COVID-19 originated in the United States, Italy and Spain. PBMCs, B-cell-depleted T cells, or T cells provided the cDNA or gDNA that made up the material.

The CDR3 sequence is 14 residues long. Trimming took off 10 bases at V and 8 bases at J, with 23 bases between the two ends. Germline CDR1 is MNHNY and CDR2 is SVGAGI (reference sequence). In the original workflow: Amplification with reference gene primers provided the estimates of nucleated cell counts. Measured with immunoSEQ multiplex PCR; TCRdb has only the in-frame clones, and not every one. V, J and clone size were drawn from that table, and D and trimming were deduced from the DNA. The data hold more than 95,000 clones, with around 80% observed a single time. The rearrangement links TRBV6-6 to TRBJ1-2; TRBD1 might be the D (5 bases). The TCR comes from an elderly woman with acute or convalescent COVID-19. The material sequenced was peripheral blood. CDR3 bases: TGTGCCATCAACCTGGGGGGGTCCAAGAAAGGCTACACCTTC. Translation gives CAINLGGSKKGYTF.